This T cell receptor beta chain emerged from a study of T cells after yellow fever vaccination. Germline V gives CDR1 SGHAT, CDR2 FQNNGV. The CDR3 sequence is 15 residues long. Trimming stripped 9 bases from V and 4 bases from J, with 18 bases between. A single record per CDR3 protein comes from TCRdb applying MiXCR to the 5' RACE reads. The table lists around 350,000 distinct CDR3 sequences, 11% of them singletons. This clonotype came up a few times. The origin of this receptor is a man aged 18 to 35 who received the YFV17D yellow fever vaccine. The input for sequencing was PBMCs, taken on the day of the first yellow fever vaccination. The chain has TRBV11-2 and TRBJ2-2; tentative D call: TRBD2 (6 bases). Here the CDR3 reads CASQRAGPGTGELFF. The CDR3 coding sequence is TGTGCCAGTCAAAGGGCGGGGCCGGGCACCGGGGAGCTGTTTTTT.